This T cell receptor (beta chain) was captured in a study of CD8 T cells in ankylosing spondylitis. This clonotype was detected a few times. Its antigen is undetermined. The germline gives CDR1 LNHNV, CDR2 YYDKDF (reference sequence). The CDR3 spans 22 residues. The trim removed 1 base at V and 2 bases at J, leaving 16 bases unmatched. The study's findings and limits: In peripheral blood, disease-linked CD8+ clones occurred at relatively low frequencies. Researchers reportedly found disease-linked clones significantly enriched in matched ankylosing spondylitis synovial fluid. Existing reports had already noted some motif variants in reactive arthritis synovial fluid and blood. There was a TCR beta motif, made of several highly homologous variants, that appeared characteristic of ankylosing spondylitis blood.

Quantitative 5'-RACE with molecular barcodes produced the TCR beta libraries. Using its own MiXCR run on the 5' RACE reads, TCRdb lists one record per CDR3 protein. The sample holds roughly 450,000 distinct CDR3 sequences, about 25% seen once. The J gene is TRBJ2-1, the V gene TRBV15; 14 bases map to TRBD2. Input material: blood, either unsorted or a sorted T cell fraction (not recorded which). The receptor was isolated from a male donor with ankylosing spondylitis. The CDR3 sequence is CATSRVMLGLAGGYRAYNEQFF. The CDR3 DNA reads as TGTGCCACCAGCAGAGTGATGCTCGGACTAGCGGGAGGATATCGCGCCTACAATGAGCAGTTCTTC.